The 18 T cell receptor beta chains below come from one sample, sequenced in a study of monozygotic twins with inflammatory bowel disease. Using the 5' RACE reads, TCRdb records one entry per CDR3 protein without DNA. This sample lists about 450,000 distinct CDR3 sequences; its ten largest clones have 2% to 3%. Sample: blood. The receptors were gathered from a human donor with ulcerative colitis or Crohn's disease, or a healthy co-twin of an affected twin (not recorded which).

The CDR3 reads CAISQGREDTQYF. The genes are TRBV10-3 and TRBJ2-3; TCRdb designates TRBD2, a call that cannot be tested without DNA. Per germline, CDR1 ENHRY and CDR2 SYGVKD. The CDR3 is 13 amino acids.

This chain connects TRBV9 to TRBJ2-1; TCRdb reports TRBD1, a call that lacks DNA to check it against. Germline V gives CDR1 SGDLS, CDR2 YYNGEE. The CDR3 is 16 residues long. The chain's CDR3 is CASSAPEAPLGNEQFF.

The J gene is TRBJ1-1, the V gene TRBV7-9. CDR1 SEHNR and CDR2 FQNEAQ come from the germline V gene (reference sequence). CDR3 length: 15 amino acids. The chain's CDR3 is CASSLVGRVNTEAFF.

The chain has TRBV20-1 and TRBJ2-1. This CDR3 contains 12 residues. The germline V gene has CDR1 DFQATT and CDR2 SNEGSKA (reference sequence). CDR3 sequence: CSARGSYNEQFF.

The CDR3: CASSSYILVEAGDRYNEQFF. J is TRBJ2-1 and V is TRBV6-2 or TRBV6-3. This CDR3 has 20 residues. CDR1 is MNHEY, CDR2 SVGEGT, per germline.

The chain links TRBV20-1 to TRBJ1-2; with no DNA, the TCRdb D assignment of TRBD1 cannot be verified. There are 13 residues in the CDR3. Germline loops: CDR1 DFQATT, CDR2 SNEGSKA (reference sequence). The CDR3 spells CSAPTGDGYGYTF.

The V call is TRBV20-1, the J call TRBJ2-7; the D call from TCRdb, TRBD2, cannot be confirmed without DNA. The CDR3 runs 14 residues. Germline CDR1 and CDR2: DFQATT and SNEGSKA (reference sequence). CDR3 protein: CSARGASSGLEQYF.

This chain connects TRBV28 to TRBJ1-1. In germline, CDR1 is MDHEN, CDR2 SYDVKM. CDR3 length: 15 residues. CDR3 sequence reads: CASSTSEAGNTEAFF.

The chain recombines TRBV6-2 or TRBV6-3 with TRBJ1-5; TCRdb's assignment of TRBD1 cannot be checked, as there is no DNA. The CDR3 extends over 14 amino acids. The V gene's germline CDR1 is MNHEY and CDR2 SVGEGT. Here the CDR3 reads CASSYGGANQPQHF.

CDR3 amino acids: CSASPAGATNEKLFF. The rearrangement links TRBV20-1 to TRBJ1-4; TCRdb outputs TRBD1, but without DNA this stays unchecked. The CDR3 is 15 amino acids. Per the germline V gene, CDR1 is DFQATT and CDR2 is SNEGSKA (reference sequence).

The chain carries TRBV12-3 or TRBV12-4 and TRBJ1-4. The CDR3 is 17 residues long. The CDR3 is CASSPLDERTTNEKLFF.

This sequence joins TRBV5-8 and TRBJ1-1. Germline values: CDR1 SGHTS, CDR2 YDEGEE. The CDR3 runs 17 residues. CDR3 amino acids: CASSSDRGGTLNTEAFF. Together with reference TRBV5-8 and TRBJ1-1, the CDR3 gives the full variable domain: EAGVTQSPTHLIKTRGQQATLRCSPISGHTSVYWYQQALGLGLQFLLWYDEGEERNRGNFPPRFSGRQFPNYSSELNVNALELEDSALYLCASSSDRGGTLNTEAFFGQGTRLTVV.

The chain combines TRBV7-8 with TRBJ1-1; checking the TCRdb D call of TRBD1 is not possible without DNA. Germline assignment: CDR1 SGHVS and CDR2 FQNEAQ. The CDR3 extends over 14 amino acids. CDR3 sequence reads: CASSLAPGATEAFF.

CDR3 in amino acids: CASSLTGGFEQFF. The chain joins TRBV7-8 to TRBJ2-1; the TCRdb call, TRBD1, lacks DNA for checking. The CDR3 totals 13 residues. The germline CDR1 and CDR2 sequences are SGHVS and FQNEAQ.

CDR3 amino acids: CSAPRVNTEAFF. The chain combines TRBV20-1 with TRBJ1-1. Germline V gives CDR1 DFQATT, CDR2 SNEGSKA (reference sequence). This CDR3 spans 12 amino acids.

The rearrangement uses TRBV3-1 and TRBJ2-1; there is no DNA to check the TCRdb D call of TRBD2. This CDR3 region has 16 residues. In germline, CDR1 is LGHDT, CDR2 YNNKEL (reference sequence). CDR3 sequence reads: CASSQVSQRGVDEQFF.

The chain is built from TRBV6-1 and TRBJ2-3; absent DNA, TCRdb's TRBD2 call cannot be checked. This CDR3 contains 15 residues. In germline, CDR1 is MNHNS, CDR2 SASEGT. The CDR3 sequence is CASSASTTSTDTQYF.

CDR3 sequence reads: CSASGGPNEQFF. J is TRBJ2-1 and V is TRBV20-1; TCRdb picks TRBD1, but there is no DNA to check that call. There are 12 residues in the CDR3. Germline V gene data show CDR1 as DFQATT and CDR2 as SNEGSKA (reference sequence).